What follows are 8 T cell receptor beta chains derived from one specimen sequenced in a study of blood T cell repertoires in COVID-19. Generated by immunoSEQ multiplex PCR, the TCRdb table keeps only in-frame clones and is missing some. Of 100,000 to 150,000 clones listed, roughly four fifths are singletons. The sample taken for sequencing was peripheral blood. The origin of the receptors is a young man with COVID-19, enrolled during active disease.

This clone is classed as medium-sized. This sequence joins TRBV25-1 and TRBJ2-2, with 8 bases matching TRBD2. Trimming took 3 bases from V and 3 from J; bases not matched to a gene: 0. Germline V CDR1 and CDR2: MGHDK, SYGVNS. The CDR3 is 14 amino acids. The CDR3 DNA is TGTGCCAGCAGTGACGGGAGGGACACCGGGGAGCTGTTTTTT. This gives the protein CASSDGRDTGELFF.

This chain connects TRBV6-2 or TRBV6-3 to TRBJ2-1; D is perhaps TRBD2 (5 bases). This CDR3 is built from 13 residues. Per germline, CDR1 MNHEY and CDR2 SVGEGT. Trimming took off 7 bases at V and 9 bases at J, with 16 bases between the two ends. CDR3 DNA: TGTGCCAGCACCCCTCAAGCGGTCGGTGAGCAGTTCTTC. Amino acid sequence: CASTPQAVGEQFF.

The chain combines TRBV5-1 with TRBJ2-2; 7 bases line up with TRBD2. The CDR3 is 16 amino acids. Trimming removed 1 base from V and 6 bases from J; junction bases left unmatched: 9. Germline V gene lookup returns CDR1 SGHRS and CDR2 YFSETQ. The CDR3 nucleotides read TGCGCCAGCAGCTTGTGGGGCGGGAGTCTCGCCGGGGAGCTGTTTTTT. It yields the protein CASSLWGGSLAGELFF.

The chain is built from TRBV27 and TRBJ2-7, with D perhaps TRBD2 (6 bases). V lost 6 bases and J lost 6, with 12 bases in between. The germline gives CDR1 MNHEY, CDR2 SMNVEV (reference sequence). The length of the CDR3 is 12 residues. The CDR3 bases are TGTGCCAGCAGCTTGGAGGGGAGCGAGCAGTACTTC. Its translation: CASSLEGSEQYF.

The gene calls are TRBV20-1 and TRBJ1-3; no firm D call. Germline CDR1 and CDR2: DFQATT and SNEGSKA (reference sequence). This CDR3 contains 11 residues. Between the trimmed V and J ends, which lost 5 bases and 4 bases, there was a span of 6 bases. The CDR3 DNA reads TGCAGTGCTCAGGTCGGAAACACCATATATTTT. It yields the protein CSAQVGNTIYF.

The genes are TRBV7-3 and TRBJ2-5; D possibly corresponds to TRBD1 (6 bases). CDR3 size: 13 residues. The germline V gene encodes CDR1 SGHTA and CDR2 FQGTGA. V lost 5 bases to trimming and J lost 3 bases, with 10 bases between them. CDR3 bases: TGTGCCAGCAGCACAGGGACCAAAGAGACCCAGTACTTC. Its translation is CASSTGTKETQYF.

This chain joins TRBV3-1 (or the pseudogene TRBV3-2) and TRBJ2-7; D not resolved. The CDR3 length is 15 residues. V lost 1 base, J lost 1 base, and 11 bases lay in between. From germline, CDR1 is LGHDT and CDR2 YNNKEL (reference sequence). CDR3 sequence (DNA): TGTGCCAGCAGCCAAGGGCCAGATCCTTCCTACGAGCAGTACTTC. Translation: CASSQGPDPSYEQYF.

The V gene is TRBV7-9, the J gene TRBJ1-2; 9 bases are a match to TRBD1. The CDR3 covers 18 residues. The V segment lost 7 bases and the J segment 5 bases; nucleotides outside the gene matches: 20. Germline V lookup: CDR1 SEHNR, CDR2 FQNEAQ (reference sequence). CDR3 sequence reads: CASTKESWIGQGIYGYTF. The CDR3 bases are TGTGCCAGCACCAAGGAGTCATGGATTGGACAGGGGATATATGGCTACACCTTC.